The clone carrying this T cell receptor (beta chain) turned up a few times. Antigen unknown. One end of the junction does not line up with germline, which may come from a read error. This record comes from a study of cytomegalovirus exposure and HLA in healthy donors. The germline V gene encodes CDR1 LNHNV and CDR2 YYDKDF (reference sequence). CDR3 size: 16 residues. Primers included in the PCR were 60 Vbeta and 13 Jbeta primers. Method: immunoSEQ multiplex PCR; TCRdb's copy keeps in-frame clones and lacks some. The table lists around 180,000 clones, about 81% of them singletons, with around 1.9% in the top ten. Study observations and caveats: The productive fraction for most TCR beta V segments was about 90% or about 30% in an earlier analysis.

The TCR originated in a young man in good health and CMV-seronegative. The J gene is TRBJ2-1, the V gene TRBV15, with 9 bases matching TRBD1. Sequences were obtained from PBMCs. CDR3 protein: CATSRGGTGSFNEQFF. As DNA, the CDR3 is TGTGCCACCAGCAGGGGCGGGACAGGGTCCTTCAATGAGCAGTTCTTC.